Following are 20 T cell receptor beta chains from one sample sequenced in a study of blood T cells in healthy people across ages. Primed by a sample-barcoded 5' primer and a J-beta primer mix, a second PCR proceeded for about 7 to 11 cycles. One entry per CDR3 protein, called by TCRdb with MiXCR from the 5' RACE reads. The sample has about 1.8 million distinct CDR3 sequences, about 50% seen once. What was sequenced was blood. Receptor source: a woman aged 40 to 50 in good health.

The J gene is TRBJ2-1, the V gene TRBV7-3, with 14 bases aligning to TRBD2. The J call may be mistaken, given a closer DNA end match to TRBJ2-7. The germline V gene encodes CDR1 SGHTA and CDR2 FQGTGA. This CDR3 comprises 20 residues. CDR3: CASSSSGTSGSLSSYNEQYF. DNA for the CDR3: TGTGCCAGCAGCTCCTCCGGGACTAGCGGGAGTCTGAGCTCCTACAATGAGCAGTACTTC.

The CDR3 reads CASSYSTGEFGEKLFF. The CDR3 bases are TGTGCCAGCAGTTACTCGACGGGGGAATTTGGGGAAAAACTGTTTTTT. V usage is TRBV6-6 and J usage is TRBJ1-4, with D possibly TRBD1 on 5 matching bases. V lost 0 bases and J lost 8, with 16 bases in between. Germline V gives CDR1 MNHNY, CDR2 SVGAGI (reference sequence). The CDR3 is 16 residues long.

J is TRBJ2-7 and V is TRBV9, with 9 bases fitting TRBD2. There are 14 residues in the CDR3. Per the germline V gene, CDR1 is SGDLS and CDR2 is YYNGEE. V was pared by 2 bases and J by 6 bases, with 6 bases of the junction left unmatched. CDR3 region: CASSVVDSGGEQYF. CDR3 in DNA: TGTGCCAGCAGCGTGGTTGATAGCGGGGGCGAGCAGTACTTC.

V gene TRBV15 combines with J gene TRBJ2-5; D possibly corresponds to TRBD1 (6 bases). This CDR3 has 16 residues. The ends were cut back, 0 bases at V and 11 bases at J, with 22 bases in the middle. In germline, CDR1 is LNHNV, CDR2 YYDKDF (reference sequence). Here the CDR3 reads CATSRDMRGFLYEQYF. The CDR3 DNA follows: TGTGCCACCAGCAGAGATATGAGGGGGTTTCTTTATGAGCAGTACTTC.

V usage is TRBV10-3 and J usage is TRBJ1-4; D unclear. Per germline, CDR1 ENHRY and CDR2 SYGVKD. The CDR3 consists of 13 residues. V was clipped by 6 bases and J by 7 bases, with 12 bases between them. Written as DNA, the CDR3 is TGTGCCATCAGCGGGGTTTCGGGTGAAAAACTGTTTTTT. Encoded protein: CAISGVSGEKLFF.

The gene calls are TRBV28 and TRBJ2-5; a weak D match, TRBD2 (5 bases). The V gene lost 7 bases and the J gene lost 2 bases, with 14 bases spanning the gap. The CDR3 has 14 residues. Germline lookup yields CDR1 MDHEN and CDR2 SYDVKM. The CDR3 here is CASIPSAEQETQYF. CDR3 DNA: TGTGCCAGCATCCCCTCAGCGGAACAAGAGACCCAGTACTTC.

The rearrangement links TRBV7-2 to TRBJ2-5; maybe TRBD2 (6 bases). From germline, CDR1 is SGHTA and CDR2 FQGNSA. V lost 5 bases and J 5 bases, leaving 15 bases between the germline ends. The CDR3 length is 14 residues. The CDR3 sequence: CASSLATSLETQYF. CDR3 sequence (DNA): TGTGCCAGCAGCCTTGCGACTAGTCTGGAGACCCAGTACTTC. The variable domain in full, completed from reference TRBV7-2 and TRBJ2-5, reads GAGVSQSPSNKVTEKGKDVELRCDPISGHTALYWYRQSLGQGLEFLIYFQGNSAPDKSGLPSDRFSAERTGGSVSTLTIQRTQQEDSAVYLCASSLATSLETQYFGPGTRLLVL.

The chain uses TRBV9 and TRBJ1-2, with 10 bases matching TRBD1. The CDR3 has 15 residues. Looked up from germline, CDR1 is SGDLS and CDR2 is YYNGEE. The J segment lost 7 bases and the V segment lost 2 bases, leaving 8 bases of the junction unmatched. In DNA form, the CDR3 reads TGTGCCAGCAGCGTGTCGGGACAGGGGAGCGGTGGCTACACCTTC. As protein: CASSVSGQGSGGYTF.

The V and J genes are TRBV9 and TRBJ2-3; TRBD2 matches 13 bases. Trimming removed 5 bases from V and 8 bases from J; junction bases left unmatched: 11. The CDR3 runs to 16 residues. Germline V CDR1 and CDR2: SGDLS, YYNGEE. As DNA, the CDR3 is TGTGCCAGCAGATCCGGGACTAGCGGGGTGGGGGGTACGCAGTATTTT. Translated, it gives CASRSGTSGVGGTQYF. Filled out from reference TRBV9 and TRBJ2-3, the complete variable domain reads DSGVTQTPKHLITATGQRVTLRCSPRSGDLSVYWYQQSLDQGLQFLIQYYNGEERAKGNILERFSAQQFPDLHSELNLSSLELGDSALYFCASRSGTSGVGGTQYFGPGTRLTVL.

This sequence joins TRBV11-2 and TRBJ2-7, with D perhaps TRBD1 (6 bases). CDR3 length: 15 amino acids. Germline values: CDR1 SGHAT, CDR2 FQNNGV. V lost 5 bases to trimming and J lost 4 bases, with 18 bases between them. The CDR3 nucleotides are TGTGCCAGCAGCACCTTATCGACAGGAAAATACGAGCAGTACTTC. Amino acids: CASSTLSTGKYEQYF.

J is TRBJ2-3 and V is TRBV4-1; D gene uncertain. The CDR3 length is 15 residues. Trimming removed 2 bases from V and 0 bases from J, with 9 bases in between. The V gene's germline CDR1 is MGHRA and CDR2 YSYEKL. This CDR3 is CASSQYAASTDTQYF. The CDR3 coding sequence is TGCGCCAGCAGCCAATATGCGGCTAGCACAGATACGCAGTATTTT.

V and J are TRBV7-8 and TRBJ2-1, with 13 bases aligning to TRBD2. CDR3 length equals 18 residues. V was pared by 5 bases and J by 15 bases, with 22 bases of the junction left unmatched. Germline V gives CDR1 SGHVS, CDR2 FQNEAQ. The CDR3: CASSTRTTTSGGPSSRFF. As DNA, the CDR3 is TGTGCCAGCAGCACCAGGACGACGACTAGCGGGGGGCCCTCATCCCGGTTCTTC. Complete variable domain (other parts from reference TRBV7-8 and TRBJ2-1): GAGVSQSPRYKVAKRGQDVALRCDPISGHVSLFWYQQALGQGPEFLTYFQNEAQLDKSGLPSDRFFAERPEGSVSTLKIQRTQQEDSAVYLCASSTRTTTSGGPSSRFFGPGTRLTVL.

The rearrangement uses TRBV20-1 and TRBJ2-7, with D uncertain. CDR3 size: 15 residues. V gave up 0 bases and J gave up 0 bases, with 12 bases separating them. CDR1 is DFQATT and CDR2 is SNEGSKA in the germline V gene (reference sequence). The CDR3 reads CSARDRTISSYEQYF. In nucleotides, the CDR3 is TGCAGTGCTAGAGATAGGACCATAAGCTCCTACGAGCAGTACTTC.

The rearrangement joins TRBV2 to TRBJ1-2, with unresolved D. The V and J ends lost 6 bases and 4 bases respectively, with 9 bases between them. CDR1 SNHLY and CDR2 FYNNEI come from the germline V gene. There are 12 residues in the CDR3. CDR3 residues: CASSGHSYGYTF. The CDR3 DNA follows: TGTGCCAGCAGCGGCCATTCCTATGGCTACACCTTC.

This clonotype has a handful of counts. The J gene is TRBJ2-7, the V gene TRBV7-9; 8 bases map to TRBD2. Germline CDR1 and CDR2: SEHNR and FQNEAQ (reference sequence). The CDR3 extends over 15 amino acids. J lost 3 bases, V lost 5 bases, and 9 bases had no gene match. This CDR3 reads CASSPLTRGVYEQYF. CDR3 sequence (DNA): TGTGCCAGCAGCCCCCTCACGCGGGGGGTCTACGAGCAGTACTTC.

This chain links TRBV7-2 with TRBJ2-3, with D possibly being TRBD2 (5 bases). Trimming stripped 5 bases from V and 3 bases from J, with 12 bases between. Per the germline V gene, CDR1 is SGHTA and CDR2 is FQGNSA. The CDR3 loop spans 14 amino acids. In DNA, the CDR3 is TGTGCCAGCAGCCTAAGACTAATTACAGATACGCAGTATTTT. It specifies CASSLRLITDTQYF.

CDR3 coding DNA: TGCAGTGCTGTGACAGCAGATACGCAGTATTTT. Translating it yields CSAVTADTQYF. The chain joins TRBV20-1 to TRBJ2-3, with a possible D match to TRBD1 (5 bases). CDR1 is DFQATT, CDR2 SNEGSKA, per germline (reference sequence). CDR3 length: 11 amino acids. Trimming pared 5 bases from V and 4 bases from J, leaving 7 bases between.

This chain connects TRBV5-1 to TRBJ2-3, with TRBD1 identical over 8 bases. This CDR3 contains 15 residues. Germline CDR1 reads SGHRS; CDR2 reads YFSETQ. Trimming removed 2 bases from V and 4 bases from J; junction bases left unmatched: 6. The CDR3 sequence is CASSFAQGEADTQYF. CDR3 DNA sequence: TGCGCCAGCAGCTTCGCACAGGGGGAAGCAGATACGCAGTATTTT.

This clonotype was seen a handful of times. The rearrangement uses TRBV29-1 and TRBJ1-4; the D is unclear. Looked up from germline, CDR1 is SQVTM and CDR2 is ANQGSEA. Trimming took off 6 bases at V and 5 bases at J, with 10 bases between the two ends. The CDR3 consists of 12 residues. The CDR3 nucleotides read TGCAGCGTGGGTCGGGAAAATGAAAAACTGTTTTTT. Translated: CSVGRENEKLFF.

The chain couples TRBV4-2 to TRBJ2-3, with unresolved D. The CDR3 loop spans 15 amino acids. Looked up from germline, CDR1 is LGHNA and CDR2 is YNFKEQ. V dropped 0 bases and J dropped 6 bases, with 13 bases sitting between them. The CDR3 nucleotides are TGTGCCAGCAGCCAAGAGTCTAGAAGCCCCGATACGCAGTATTTT. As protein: CASSQESRSPDTQYF.